The clone carrying this T cell receptor beta chain has more than one count but fewer than ten. Antigen specificity is unknown. The data were obtained in a study of OX40 agonist ivuxolimab in advanced cancers. Overall study: Patients received ivuxolimab, an agonistic anti-OX40 (CD134) antibody. Dose-escalation cases comprised hepatocellular carcinoma, melanoma, renal cell or head and neck cancer. Ivuxolimab, which patients received intravenously every 2 weeks, was dosed at 0.01 to 10 mg/kg. Regarding the study as a whole: Some patients without response likewise showed low normalized clonal expansion.

Sequencing used immunoSEQ multiplex PCR; TCRdb keeps in-frame clones, though not all of them. This sample has roughly 90,000 clones, with approximately 91% found just once. Germline CDR1 and CDR2: SGHRS and YFSETQ. The CDR3 is 17 amino acids. The germline V and J ends were trimmed by 0 bases and 4 bases, with 19 bases remaining between them. The source material was CD4+ or CD8+ T cells sorted from blood, sampled in a trial of the OX40 agonist ivuxolimab. This receptor was taken from an adult with an advanced solid tumor such as melanoma, head and neck, liver or kidney cancer. The chain employs TRBV5-1 and TRBJ2-5; tentative D call: TRBD1 (5 bases). DNA for the CDR3: TGCGCCAGCAGCTTGGAGGGGCCGAGTTCCCGGCTAGAGACCCAGTACTTC. As protein: CASSLEGPSSRLETQYF.